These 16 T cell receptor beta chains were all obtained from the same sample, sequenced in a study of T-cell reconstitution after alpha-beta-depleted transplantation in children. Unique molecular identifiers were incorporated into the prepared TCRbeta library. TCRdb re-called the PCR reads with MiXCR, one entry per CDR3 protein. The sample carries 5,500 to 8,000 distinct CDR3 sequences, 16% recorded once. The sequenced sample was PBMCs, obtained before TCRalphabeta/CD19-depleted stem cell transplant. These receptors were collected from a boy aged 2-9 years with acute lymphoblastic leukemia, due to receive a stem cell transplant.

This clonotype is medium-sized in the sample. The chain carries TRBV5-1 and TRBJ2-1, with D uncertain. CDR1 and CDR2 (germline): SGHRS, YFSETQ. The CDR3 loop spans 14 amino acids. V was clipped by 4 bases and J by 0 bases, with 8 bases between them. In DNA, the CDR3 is TGCGCCAGCAGCATCCCCAGCTCCTACAATGAGCAGTTCTTC. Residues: CASSIPSSYNEQFF.

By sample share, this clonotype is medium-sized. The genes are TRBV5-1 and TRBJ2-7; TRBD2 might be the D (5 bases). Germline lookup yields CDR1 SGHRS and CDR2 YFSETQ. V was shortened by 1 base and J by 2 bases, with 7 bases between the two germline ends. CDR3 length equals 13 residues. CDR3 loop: CASSLPGTYEQYF. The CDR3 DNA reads TGCGCCAGCAGCTTGCCGGGAACCTACGAGCAGTACTTC.

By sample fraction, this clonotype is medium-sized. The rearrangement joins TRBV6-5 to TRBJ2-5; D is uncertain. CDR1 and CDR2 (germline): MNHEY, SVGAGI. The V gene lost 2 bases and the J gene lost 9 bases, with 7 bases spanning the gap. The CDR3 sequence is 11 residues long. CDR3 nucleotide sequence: TGTGCCAGCAGTTACGGGGTGGCCCAGTACTTC. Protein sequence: CASSYGVAQYF.

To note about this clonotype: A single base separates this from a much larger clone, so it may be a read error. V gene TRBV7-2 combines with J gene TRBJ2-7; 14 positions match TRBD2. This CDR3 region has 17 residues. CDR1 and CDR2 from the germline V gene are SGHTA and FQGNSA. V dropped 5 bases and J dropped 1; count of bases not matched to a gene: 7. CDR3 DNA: TGTGCCAGCAGCGTGGGACTAGCGGGGGTAGATTCCTACGAGCAGTACTTC. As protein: CASSVGLAGVDSYEQYF.

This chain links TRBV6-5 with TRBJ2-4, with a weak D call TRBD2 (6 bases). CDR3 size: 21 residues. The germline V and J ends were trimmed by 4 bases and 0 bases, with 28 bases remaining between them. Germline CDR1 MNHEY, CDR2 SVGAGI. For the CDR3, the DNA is TGTGCCAGCAGTTCCTGGGGGGTAGCGGAAGCGAAACCTATAGCCAAAAACATTCAGTACTTC. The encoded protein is CASSSWGVAEAKPIAKNIQYF.

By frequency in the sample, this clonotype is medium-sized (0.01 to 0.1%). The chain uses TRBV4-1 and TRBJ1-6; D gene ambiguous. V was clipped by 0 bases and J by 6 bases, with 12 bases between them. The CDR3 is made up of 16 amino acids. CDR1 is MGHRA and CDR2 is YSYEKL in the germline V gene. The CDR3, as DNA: TGCGCCAGCAGCCAAGATGGTGCGGTGATTAATTCACCCCTCCACTTT. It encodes CASSQDGAVINSPLHF.

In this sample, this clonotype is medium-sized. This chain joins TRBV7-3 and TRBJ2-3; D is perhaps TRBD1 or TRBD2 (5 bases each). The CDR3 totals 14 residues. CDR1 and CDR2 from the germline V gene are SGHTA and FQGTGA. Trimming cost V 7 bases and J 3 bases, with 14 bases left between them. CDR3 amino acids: CASTLGGRTDTQYF. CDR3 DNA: TGTGCCAGCACCCTTGGGGGAAGGACAGATACGCAGTATTTT. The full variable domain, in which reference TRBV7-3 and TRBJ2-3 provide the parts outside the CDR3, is GAGVSQTPSNKVTEKGKYVELRCDPISGHTALYWYRQSLGQGPEFLIYFQGTGAADDSGLPNDRFFAVRPEGSVSTLKIQRTERGDSAVYLCASTLGGRTDTQYFGPGTRLTVL.

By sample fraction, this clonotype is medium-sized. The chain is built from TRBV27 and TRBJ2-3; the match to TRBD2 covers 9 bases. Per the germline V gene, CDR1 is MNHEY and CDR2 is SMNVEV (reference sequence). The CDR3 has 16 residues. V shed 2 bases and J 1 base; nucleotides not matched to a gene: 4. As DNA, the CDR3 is TGTGCCAGCAGTTTACGTTGGACTAGCGGCACAGATACGCAGTATTTT. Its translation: CASSLRWTSGTDTQYF.

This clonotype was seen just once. The CDR3 DNA follows: TGTGCCAGCAGTCGTTCAGCTAGCGGGAGTTCAGATACGCAGTATTTT. This translates into CASSRSASGSSDTQYF. J is TRBJ2-3 and V is TRBV27, with TRBD2 identical over 10 bases. The CDR3 consists of 16 residues. Germline V gene data show CDR1 as MNHEY and CDR2 as SMNVEV (reference sequence). The J segment lost 4 bases and the V segment lost 5 bases, leaving 9 bases of the junction unmatched.

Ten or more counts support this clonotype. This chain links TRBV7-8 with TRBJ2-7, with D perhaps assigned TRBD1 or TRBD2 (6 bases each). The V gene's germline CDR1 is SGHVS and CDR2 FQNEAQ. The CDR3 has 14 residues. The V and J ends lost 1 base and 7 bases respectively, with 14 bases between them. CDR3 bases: TGTGCCAGCAGCTTAGTATCGGGGGCAGGGGAGCAGTACTTC. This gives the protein CASSLVSGAGEQYF.

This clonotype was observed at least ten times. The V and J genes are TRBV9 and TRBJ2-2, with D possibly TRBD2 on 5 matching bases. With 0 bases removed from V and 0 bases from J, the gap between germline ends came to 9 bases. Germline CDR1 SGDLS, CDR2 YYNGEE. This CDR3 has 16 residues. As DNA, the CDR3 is TGTGCCAGCAGCGTAGCGGCGGGCTCGAACACCGGGGAGCTGTTTTTT. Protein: CASSVAAGSNTGELFF.

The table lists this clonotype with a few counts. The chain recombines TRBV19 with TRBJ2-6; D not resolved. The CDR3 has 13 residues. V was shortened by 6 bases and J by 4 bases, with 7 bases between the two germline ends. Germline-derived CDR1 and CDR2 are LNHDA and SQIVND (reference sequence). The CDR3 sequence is CASRIDGANVLTF. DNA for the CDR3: TGTGCCAGTAGAATCGACGGGGCCAACGTCCTGACTTTC.

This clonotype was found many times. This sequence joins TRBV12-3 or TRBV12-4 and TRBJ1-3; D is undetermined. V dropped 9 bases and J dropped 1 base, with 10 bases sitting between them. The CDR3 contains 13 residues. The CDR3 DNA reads TGTGCCAGTCGTCTTGTATCTGGAAACACCATATATTTT. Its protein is CASRLVSGNTIYF.

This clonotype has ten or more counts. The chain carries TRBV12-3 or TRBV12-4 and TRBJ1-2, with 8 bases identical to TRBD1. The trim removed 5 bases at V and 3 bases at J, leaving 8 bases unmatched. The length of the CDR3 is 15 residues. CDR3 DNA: TGTGCCAGCAGTCCCCCCGGGACAGGCGACTATGGCTACACCTTC. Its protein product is CASSPPGTGDYGYTF.

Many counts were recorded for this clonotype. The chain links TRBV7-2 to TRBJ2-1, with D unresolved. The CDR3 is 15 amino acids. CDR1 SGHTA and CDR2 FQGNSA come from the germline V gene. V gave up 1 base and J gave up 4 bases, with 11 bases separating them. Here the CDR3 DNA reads TGTGCCAGCAGCTTAGTGGCCAGCGTATACAATGAGCAGTTCTTC. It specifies CASSLVASVYNEQFF.

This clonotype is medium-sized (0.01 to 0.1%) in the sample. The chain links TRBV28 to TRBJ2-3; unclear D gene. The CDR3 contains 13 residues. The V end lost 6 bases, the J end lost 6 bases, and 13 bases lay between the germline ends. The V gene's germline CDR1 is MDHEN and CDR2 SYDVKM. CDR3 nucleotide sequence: TGTGCCAGCAGCCATCCCTTGGGGGATACGCAGTATTTT. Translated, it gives CASSHPLGDTQYF.